The 17 T cell receptor beta chains reported below all come from one sample, sequenced in a study of T cells in Graves' hyperthyroidism and ophthalmopathy. Using RNA transcripts as the source, TCR beta CDR3 regions were amplified. An initial round of RT-PCR targeting the TCR CDR3 relied on the HTBI primer set. TCRdb re-analysed the multiplex PCR reads in MiXCR, keeping a single row per CDR3 protein. The sample lists hundreds of thousands of distinct CDR3 sequences; roughly a sixth were seen once. The source material was blood. The receptors shown here come from a woman in her 50s with Graves' hyperthyroidism that later progressed to Graves' ophthalmopathy.

There are a few counts of this clonotype. The gene calls are TRBV7-9 and TRBJ2-4; D is unclear. Trimming stripped 1 base from V and 0 bases from J, with 13 bases between. The germline gives CDR1 SEHNR, CDR2 FQNEAQ (reference sequence). There are 17 residues in the CDR3. The CDR3 DNA sequence: TGTGCCAGCAGCTTAGTCCCCAGGACCCTAGCCAAAAACATTCAGTACTTC. It translates to CASSLVPRTLAKNIQYF.

There are many counts of this clonotype. V and J are TRBV6-2 or TRBV6-3 and TRBJ2-1; D may correspond to TRBD1 or TRBD2 (5 bases each). This CDR3 comprises 14 residues. V dropped 8 bases and J dropped 0 bases, with 11 bases sitting between them. CDR1 and CDR2 (germline): MNHEY, SVGEGT. The CDR3 region is CASRDVSSYNEQFF. The CDR3 DNA reads as TGTGCCAGCCGGGACGTCAGCTCCTACAATGAGCAGTTCTTC.

The chain combines TRBV4-1 with TRBJ2-1; TRBD2 aligns across 11 bases. This CDR3 is built from 14 residues. Germline V gene sequence: CDR1 MGHRA, CDR2 YSYEKL. The V segment lost 7 bases and the J segment 10 bases; nucleotides outside the gene matches: 9. The chain's CDR3 is CASTLLAGAPEQFF. CDR3 bases: TGCGCCAGCACCTTACTAGCGGGGGCCCCCGAGCAGTTCTTC.

This clonotype has at least ten counts. The chain's CDR3 is CSARDRAMVSGEQFF. CDR3 nucleotide sequence: TGCAGTGCTAGGGACAGAGCCATGGTGTCTGGTGAGCAGTTCTTC. The gene calls are TRBV20-1 and TRBJ2-1; D possibly corresponds to TRBD1 (6 bases). The CDR3 totals 15 residues. In germline, CDR1 is DFQATT, CDR2 SNEGSKA (reference sequence). Deletions cut 3 bases from V and 9 bases from J, with 21 bases between.

The chain has TRBV12-3 or TRBV12-4 and TRBJ2-2; D not certain. The CDR3 contains 13 residues. Trimming cost V 4 bases and J 5 bases, with 8 bases left between them. DNA of the CDR3: TGTGCCAGCAGTTCCACACAGACCGGGGAGCTGTTTTTT. Translation gives CASSSTQTGELFF.

In the case of this clonotype: An end of the junction differs from the germline gene, which may be a read error. The rearrangement links TRBV4-1 to TRBJ1-2; D gene ambiguous. The CDR3 is 15 residues long. Germline CDR1 and CDR2: MGHRA and YSYEKL. The CDR3 DNA is TGCGCCAGCAGCGAAGACCCGCACAGTAACTATGGCTACACCTTC. It yields the protein CASSEDPHSNYGYTF.

CDR3 DNA: TGTGCCAGCAGTGAGGGCAGCCTCCTTGAAAAACTGTTTTTT. Its translation: CASSEGSLLEKLFF. The V gene is TRBV6-1, the J gene TRBJ1-4; unclear D gene. Per the germline V gene, CDR1 is MNHNS and CDR2 is SASEGT. The CDR3 has 14 amino acids. Trimming left V 3 bases short and J 7 bases short, with 12 bases between.

This clonotype has only a few counts. V gene TRBV6-2 or TRBV6-3 combines with J gene TRBJ1-3; a weak D match, TRBD1 (5 bases). Trimming left V 7 bases short and J 11 bases short, with 18 bases between. CDR3 length: 13 residues. Germline V CDR1 and CDR2: MNHEY, SVGEGT. CDR3 loop: CASNRDFPGAIYF. The CDR3 bases are TGTGCCAGCAACCGGGACTTTCCGGGCGCCATATATTTT.

This clonotype was seen more than once but under ten times. The chain couples TRBV20-1 to TRBJ1-2; TRBD1 aligns across 8 bases. The V segment lost 4 bases and the J segment 4 bases; nucleotides outside the gene matches: 11. CDR1 and CDR2 (germline): DFQATT, SNEGSKA (reference sequence). The CDR3 is made up of 15 amino acids. CDR3 bases: TGCAGTGCTAAAACAGGGGGTCCCTCCGCCTATGGCTACACCTTC. Translating it yields CSAKTGGPSAYGYTF.

This clonotype was observed a few times. This sequence joins TRBV29-1 and TRBJ1-2, with D perhaps matching TRBD1 (5 bases). The germline V and J ends were trimmed by 3 bases and 8 bases, with 16 bases remaining between them. CDR1 SQVTM and CDR2 ANQGSEA come from the germline V gene. The CDR3 is 13 amino acids. This CDR3 is CSVEEEEGLGYTF. CDR3 in DNA: TGCAGCGTTGAGGAGGAGGAGGGGTTGGGCTACACCTTC.

The chain is built from TRBV12-3 or TRBV12-4 and TRBJ2-1, with 11 bases that match TRBD2. V shed 6 bases and J 6 bases; nucleotides not matched to a gene: 7. The CDR3 runs 15 residues. The CDR3 sequence: CASRVAGGLVNEQFF. The CDR3 DNA reads as TGTGCCAGCAGGGTAGCGGGGGGGCTGGTCAATGAGCAGTTCTTC.

The rearrangement joins TRBV28 to TRBJ2-1; D gene unclear. CDR3 length: 13 residues. Germline V gene data show CDR1 as MDHEN and CDR2 as SYDVKM. The V end was cut by 7 bases, the J end by 5 bases, with 12 bases between. CDR3 region: CASTRRRNNEQFF. The CDR3 DNA reads as TGTGCCAGCACCCGCCGACGGAACAATGAGCAGTTCTTC.

This clonotype was observed at least ten times. This chain uses TRBV3-1 with TRBJ2-3; 9 nucleotides align to TRBD2. Germline V CDR1 and CDR2: LGHDT, YNNKEL (reference sequence). The CDR3 totals 16 residues. Trimming cost V 0 bases and J 7 bases; bases outside gene matches: 8. The DNA of the CDR3 is TGTGCCAGCAGCCAAGATAGCGGGGGCCCTCACTATACGCAGTATTTT. It encodes CASSQDSGGPHYTQYF.

This clonotype was observed many times. The chain combines TRBV7-2 with TRBJ2-2; either TRBD1 or TRBD2 may fit D (5 bases each). The CDR3 spans 16 residues. CDR1 and CDR2 from the germline V gene are SGHTA and FQGNSA. The germline V and J ends were trimmed by 5 bases and 7 bases, with 20 bases remaining between them. The CDR3 sequence is CASSPAGTFTGGELFF. The CDR3 bases are TGTGCCAGCAGCCCGGCCGGGACCTTCACGGGCGGGGAGCTGTTTTTT.

This clonotype was seen a few times. The rearrangement joins TRBV3-1 to TRBJ2-2; 10 bases match TRBD1. CDR1 LGHDT and CDR2 YNNKEL come from the germline V gene (reference sequence). The CDR3 has 17 amino acids. The V gene end was trimmed by 0 bases and the J gene end by 4 bases; junction bases not matched to a gene: 5. CDR3 coding DNA: TGTGCCAGCAGCCAAGATAGGAGGACAGGGGGCACCGGGGAGCTGTTTTTT. This encodes CASSQDRRTGGTGELFF.

This clonotype was seen ten or more times. The V call is TRBV29-1, the J call TRBJ1-5; 9 bases agree with TRBD1. This CDR3 comprises 14 residues. V trimming: 4 bases; J trimming: 5 bases; junction bases outside the gene matches: 6. CDR1 is SQVTM and CDR2 is ANQGSEA in the germline V gene. The CDR3 DNA sequence: TGCAGCGTTGCCGGGACAGGGCGGGATCAGCCCCAGCATTTT. It specifies CSVAGTGRDQPQHF.

Concerning this clonotype itself: It may be a read error: a sequence one base away is much more abundant. The chain links TRBV6-1 to TRBJ1-4; D gene uncertain. Germline V gene lookup returns CDR1 MNHNS and CDR2 SASEGT. Trimming stripped 7 bases from V and 0 bases from J, with 6 bases between. The CDR3 is 13 residues long. CDR3 region: CASTRTTNEKLFF. The CDR3 DNA is TGTGCCAGCACCAGGACAACTAATGAAAAACTGTTTTTT.